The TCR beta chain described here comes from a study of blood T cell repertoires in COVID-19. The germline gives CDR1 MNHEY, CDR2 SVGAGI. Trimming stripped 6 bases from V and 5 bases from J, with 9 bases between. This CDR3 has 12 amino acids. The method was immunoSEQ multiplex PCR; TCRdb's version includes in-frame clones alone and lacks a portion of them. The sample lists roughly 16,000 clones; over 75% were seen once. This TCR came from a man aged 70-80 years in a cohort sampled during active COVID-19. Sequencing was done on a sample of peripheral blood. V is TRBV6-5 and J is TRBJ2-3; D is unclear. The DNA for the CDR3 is TGTGCCAGCAGGGAGAGGAGAGATACGCAGTATTTT. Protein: CASRERRDTQYF.